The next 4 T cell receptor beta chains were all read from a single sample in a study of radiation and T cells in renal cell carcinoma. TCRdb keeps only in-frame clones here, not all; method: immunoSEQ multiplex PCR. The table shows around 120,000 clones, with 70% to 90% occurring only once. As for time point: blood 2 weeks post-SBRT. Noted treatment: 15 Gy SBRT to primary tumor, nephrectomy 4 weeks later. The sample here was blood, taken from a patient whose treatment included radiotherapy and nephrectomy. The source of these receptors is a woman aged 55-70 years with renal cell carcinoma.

The CDR3 protein is CASSEFRGVSEDTQYF. DNA for the CDR3: TGCGCCAGCAGTGAGTTCAGAGGGGTATCGGAGGATACGCAGTATTTT. The rearrangement uses TRBV10-1 and TRBJ2-3; either TRBD1 or TRBD2 may fit D (5 bases each). Germline assignment: CDR1 WNHNN and CDR2 SYGVQD (reference sequence). Trimming pared 1 base from V and 6 bases from J, leaving 17 bases between. The CDR3 spans 16 residues.

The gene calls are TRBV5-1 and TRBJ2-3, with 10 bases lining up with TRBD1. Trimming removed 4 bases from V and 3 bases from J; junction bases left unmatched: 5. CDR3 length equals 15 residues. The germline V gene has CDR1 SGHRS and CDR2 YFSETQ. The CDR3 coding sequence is TGCGCCAGCAGCGGAGGACAGGGGGTGACAGATACGCAGTATTTT. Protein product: CASSGGQGVTDTQYF.

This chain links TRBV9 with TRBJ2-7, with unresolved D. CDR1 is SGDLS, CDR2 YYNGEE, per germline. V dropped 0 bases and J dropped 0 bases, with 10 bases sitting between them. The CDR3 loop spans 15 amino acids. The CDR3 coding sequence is TGTGCCAGCAGCGTAGGGCCTCCGGACTCCTACGAGCAGTACTTC. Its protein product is CASSVGPPDSYEQYF.

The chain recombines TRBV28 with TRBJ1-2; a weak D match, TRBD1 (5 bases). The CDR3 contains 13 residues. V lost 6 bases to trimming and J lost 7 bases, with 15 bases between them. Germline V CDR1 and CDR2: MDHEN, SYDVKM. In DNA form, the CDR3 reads TGTGCCAGCAGCCAAGGGACGGGCTTTGGCTACACCTTC. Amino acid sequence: CASSQGTGFGYTF.